These 31 T cell receptor beta chains were all obtained from the same sample, sequenced in a study of cytomegalovirus exposure and HLA in healthy donors. PCR employed 60 Vbeta and 13 Jbeta primers. TCRdb's copy holds only in-frame clones and misses some; the assay was immunoSEQ multiplex PCR. The sample data list around 140,000 clones. The sample comprised PBMCs. Receptors originate from a woman in her forties in good health and CMV-seropositive.

This rearrangement joins TRBV27 to TRBJ2-2, with D possibly matching TRBD1 (6 bases). The CDR3 consists of 15 residues. Looked up from germline, CDR1 is MNHEY and CDR2 is SMNVEV (reference sequence). V shed 1 base and J shed 7 bases, with 13 bases lying between them. The CDR3 DNA reads TGTGCCAGCAGTTTATATCTCCAGGGGAACGGGGAGCTGTTTTTT. Encoded protein: CASSLYLQGNGELFF.

This chain joins TRBV6-1 and TRBJ2-7, with a tentative D call TRBD2 (5 bases). The CDR3 covers 15 residues. V was clipped by 2 bases and J by 3 bases, with 14 bases between them. Germline V CDR1 and CDR2: MNHNS, SASEGT. DNA of the CDR3: TGTGCCAGCAGTGAACCCGGGGTATTAGGCTACGAGCAGTACTTC. This sequence encodes CASSEPGVLGYEQYF.

J is TRBJ1-1 and V is TRBV10-3; D is undetermined. The germline V gene encodes CDR1 ENHRY and CDR2 SYGVKD. The CDR3 contains 14 residues. V was shortened by 0 bases and J by 4 bases, with 9 bases between the two germline ends. The CDR3 reads CAISESGRSTEAFF. CDR3 DNA: TGTGCCATCAGTGAGTCAGGGAGGAGCACTGAAGCTTTCTTT.

This chain links TRBV14 with TRBJ2-5, with 7 bases matching TRBD2. The germline CDR1 and CDR2 sequences are SGHDN and FVKESK. The CDR3 loop spans 14 amino acids. V gave up 3 bases and J gave up 5 bases; unmatched junction bases: 6. CDR3 DNA sequence: TGTGCCAGCAGCCACGATCTCGGGAGGGAGACCCAGTACTTC. Protein product: CASSHDLGRETQYF.

This sequence joins TRBV29-1 and TRBJ2-1, with 9 bases that match TRBD2. This CDR3 comprises 15 residues. Germline V CDR1 and CDR2: SQVTM, ANQGSEA. Trimming cost V 5 bases and J 2 bases; bases outside gene matches: 7. The CDR3 nucleotides read TGCAGCGTTTGCCGACTAGCGGTACCCTACAATGAGCAGTTCTTC. Translated, it gives CSVCRLAVPYNEQFF.

This chain joins TRBV7-8 and TRBJ2-1, with a tentative D call TRBD1 (5 bases). The CDR3 totals 12 residues. Trimming stripped 5 bases from V and 8 bases from J, with 10 bases between. Germline loops: CDR1 SGHVS, CDR2 FQNEAQ. The CDR3 spells CASSGAIDEQFF. DNA for the CDR3: TGTGCCAGCAGCGGGGCAATCGATGAGCAGTTCTTC.

CDR3 loop: CASSPPIKTDSYEQYF. CDR3 nucleotides: TGTGCCAGCTCACCCCCGATAAAGACTGACTCCTACGAGCAGTACTTC. The genes are TRBV18 and TRBJ2-7; D not certain. The CDR3 covers 16 residues. The V end lost 3 bases, the J end lost 0 bases, and 15 bases lay between the germline ends. CDR1 and CDR2 from the germline V gene are KGHSH and LQKENI.

The chain uses TRBV9 and TRBJ2-7, with TRBD2 matching over 8 bases. V dropped 2 bases and J dropped 3; count of bases not matched to a gene: 7. The CDR3 consists of 15 residues. The germline V gene has CDR1 SGDLS and CDR2 YYNGEE. The CDR3 here is CASSVTSATNYEQYF. As DNA, the CDR3 is TGTGCCAGCAGCGTGACTAGCGCTACCAACTACGAGCAGTACTTC.

V usage is TRBV5-1 and J usage is TRBJ2-6; 8 nucleotides match TRBD1. V lost 0 bases, J lost 0 bases, and 8 bases stayed unmatched. The CDR3 length is 19 residues. Looked up from germline, CDR1 is SGHRS and CDR2 is YFSETQ. The CDR3 DNA is TGCGCCAGCAGCTTGGCCATGGCAGGGGGCCGCTCTGGGGCCAACGTCCTGACTTTC. This encodes CASSLAMAGGRSGANVLTF.

V is TRBV19 and J is TRBJ2-1, with TRBD1 identical over 8 bases. The CDR3 sequence is 14 residues long. In germline, CDR1 is LNHDA, CDR2 SQIVND (reference sequence). Germline trimming cut 5 bases from V and 7 bases from J; bases unmatched to any gene: 7. CDR3 nucleotides: TGTGCCAGTAGTCTTCGACAGGGGTGGAATGAGCAGTTCTTC. It is translated as CASSLRQGWNEQFF.

This chain links TRBV29-1 with TRBJ2-3; D is unclear. This CDR3 is 15 amino acids long. V lost 2 bases, J lost 2 bases, and 14 bases lay in between. Germline assignment: CDR1 SQVTM and CDR2 ANQGSEA. CDR3 DNA: TGCAGCGTTGAAACCCCGGTGATCAACACAGATACGCAGTATTTT. Translating gives CSVETPVINTDTQYF.

The V and J genes are TRBV19 and TRBJ2-2; TRBD1 aligns across 8 bases. CDR1 and CDR2 (germline): LNHDA, SQIVND (reference sequence). CDR3 length: 14 residues. V trimming: 6 bases; J trimming: 7 bases; junction bases outside the gene matches: 7. The CDR3 protein is CASSTDREVGELFF. DNA for the CDR3: TGTGCCAGTAGCACGGACAGGGAGGTCGGGGAGCTGTTTTTT. The whole variable domain, filled in from reference TRBV19 and TRBJ2-2, reads DGGITQSPKYLFRKEGQNVTLSCEQNLNHDAMYWYRQDPGQGLRLIYYSQIVNDFQKGDIAEGYSVSREKKESFPLTVTSAQKNPTAFYLCASSTDREVGELFFGEGSRLTVL.

V gene TRBV9 combines with J gene TRBJ2-3; 7 bases line up with TRBD1. The V and J ends lost 2 bases and 1 base, in that order; junction bases with no gene match: 4. The CDR3 has 15 residues. The germline CDR1 and CDR2 sequences are SGDLS and YYNGEE. For the CDR3, the DNA is TGTGCCAGCAGCGTCTCCGGGACAGGCACAGATACGCAGTATTTT. It encodes CASSVSGTGTDTQYF. Full variable domain (outside the CDR3, taken from reference TRBV9 and TRBJ2-3): DSGVTQTPKHLITATGQRVTLRCSPRSGDLSVYWYQQSLDQGLQFLIQYYNGEERAKGNILERFSAQQFPDLHSELNLSSLELGDSALYFCASSVSGTGTDTQYFGPGTRLTVL.

The chain employs TRBV28 and TRBJ2-2; D gene ambiguous. CDR1 is MDHEN and CDR2 is SYDVKM in the germline V gene. Trimming took off 4 bases at V and 5 bases at J, with 5 bases between the two ends. The CDR3 loop spans 12 amino acids. The CDR3 region is CASSSSTGELFF. In DNA form, the CDR3 reads TGTGCCAGCAGTTCTAGTACCGGGGAGCTGTTTTTT. Variable domain in full (rest from reference TRBV28 and TRBJ2-2): DVKVTQSSRYLVKRTGEKVFLECVQDMDHENMFWYRQDPGLGLRLIYFSYDVKMKEKGDIPEGYSVSREKKERFSLILESASTNQTSMYLCASSSSTGELFFGEGSRLTVL.

The chain has TRBV7-3 and TRBJ2-3, with D unclear. The CDR3 spans 14 residues. Germline V gene sequence: CDR1 SGHTA, CDR2 FQGTGA. V was pared by 0 bases and J by 7 bases, with 11 bases between. CDR3 nucleotides: TGTGCCAGCAGCTTAACCCTTTTTAGTAATACGCAGTATTTT. Protein: CASSLTLFSNTQYF. Filled out from reference TRBV7-3 and TRBJ2-3, the complete variable domain reads GAGVSQTPSNKVTEKGKYVELRCDPISGHTALYWYRQSLGQGPEFLIYFQGTGAADDSGLPNDRFFAVRPEGSVSTLKIQRTERGDSAVYLCASSLTLFSNTQYFGPGTRLTVL.

The chain couples TRBV19 to TRBJ2-7, with D perhaps TRBD2 (5 bases). The CDR3 spans 16 residues. V gave up 1 base and J gave up 0 bases, with 13 bases separating them. Germline assignment: CDR1 LNHDA and CDR2 SQIVND (reference sequence). CDR3 nucleotide sequence: TGTGCCAGTAGTATAGGGTACAGCGGTAGCTCCTACGAGCAGTACTTC. It encodes CASSIGYSGSSYEQYF.

The chain carries TRBV5-6 and TRBJ2-7, with TRBD2 matching over 15 bases. The germline V gene encodes CDR1 SGHDT and CDR2 YYEEEE. The CDR3 is 17 amino acids. V lost 0 bases to trimming and J lost 1 base; unmatched junction nucleotides: 2. CDR3 DNA: TGTGCCAGCAGCTTGGCCGGACTAGCGGGAGGGTCCTACGAGCAGTACTTC. Translating it yields CASSLAGLAGGSYEQYF.

CDR3 DNA: TGTGCCAGCTTTAGGGGAAAGCTTGGCTATGGCTACACCTTC. As protein: CASFRGKLGYGYTF. The V and J genes are TRBV6-5 and TRBJ1-2; tentatively, D is TRBD1 (5 bases). There are 14 residues in the CDR3. With 8 bases removed from V and 4 bases from J, the gap between germline ends came to 17 bases. The germline CDR1 and CDR2 sequences are MNHEY and SVGAGI.

The rearrangement uses TRBV11-3 and TRBJ2-1; TRBD2 agrees at 10 bases. This CDR3 has 15 amino acids. The V gene's germline CDR1 is SGHNT and CDR2 YENEEA. V was clipped by 2 bases and J by 3 bases; unmatched bases: 1. Written as DNA, the CDR3 is TGTGCCAGCAGCTTACGACTAGCGGGCTACAATGAGCAGTTCTTC. Protein: CASSLRLAGYNEQFF.

This chain links TRBV27 with TRBJ2-3; weak D call: TRBD2 (6 bases). The V gene lost 3 bases and the J gene lost 0 bases, with 16 bases spanning the gap. From germline, CDR1 is MNHEY and CDR2 SMNVEV (reference sequence). The CDR3 is made up of 17 amino acids. CDR3 sequence (DNA): TGTGCCAGCAGTTTCTCTGTTGGCGGGGCTAGCACAGATACGCAGTATTTT. Its translation: CASSFSVGGASTDTQYF.

This sequence joins TRBV7-5 and TRBJ2-1; TRBD2 is taken as the D call from the table, unchecked against the DNA. TRBV7-5 is given as a pseudogene. The CDR3 has 17 amino acids. In nucleotides, the CDR3 is TGTGCCAGAAGCTTAGCGCATTTACTACCAAATGCCAATGAGCAGTTCTTC. Its translation is CARSLAHLLPNANEQFF.

This chain connects TRBV30 to TRBJ1-2; 10 nucleotides match TRBD1. The CDR3 spans 16 residues. The V segment lost 2 bases and the J segment 2 bases; nucleotides outside the gene matches: 8. Germline CDR1 is GTSNPN and CDR2 is SVGIG (reference sequence). The CDR3 nucleotides are TGTGCCTGGAGTCTCGGACAGGGGGGAAGGAACTATGGCTACACCTTC. Encoded protein: CAWSLGQGGRNYGYTF. Using reference TRBV30 and TRBJ1-2 for the parts outside the CDR3, the full variable domain is SQTIHQWPATLVQPVGSPLSLECTVEGTSNPNLYWYRQAAGRGLQLLFYSVGIGQISSEVPQNLSASRPQDRQFILSSKKLLLSDSGFYLCAWSLGQGGRNYGYTFGSGTRLTVV.

V and J are TRBV28 and TRBJ2-1, with D tentatively TRBD1 (6 bases). V was pared by 3 bases and J by 6 bases, with 9 bases between. Germline V lookup: CDR1 MDHEN, CDR2 SYDVKM. The CDR3 loop spans 13 amino acids. In DNA, the CDR3 is TGTGCCAGCAGTTTCAACAGGGCCAATGAGCAGTTCTTC. Encoded protein: CASSFNRANEQFF.

The CDR3 region is CASSQEPASVAEAFF. In nucleotides, the CDR3 is TGTGCCAGCAGCCAAGAACCAGCGTCTGTGGCTGAAGCTTTCTTT. The genes are TRBV14 and TRBJ1-1; D gene unclear. The CDR3 has 15 amino acids. Deletions cut 0 bases from V and 6 bases from J, with 14 bases between. Germline V gives CDR1 SGHDN, CDR2 FVKESK. The whole variable domain, filled in from reference TRBV14 and TRBJ1-1, reads EAGVTQFPSHSVIEKGQTVTLRCDPISGHDNLYWYRRVMGKEIKFLLHFVKESKQDESGMPNNRFLAERTGGTYSTLKVQPAELEDSGVYFCASSQEPASVAEAFFGQGTRLTVV.

This chain links TRBV29-1 with TRBJ2-2; no reliable D call. CDR1 is SQVTM, CDR2 ANQGSEA, per germline. This CDR3 is 13 amino acids long. V lost 4 bases, J lost 2 bases, and 8 bases lay in between. The CDR3 sequence: CSVAQINTGELFF. The CDR3, as DNA: TGCAGCGTTGCTCAGATTAACACCGGGGAGCTGTTTTTT.

The V and J genes are TRBV9 and TRBJ2-3, with D perhaps matching TRBD1 (5 bases). Germline CDR1 is SGDLS and CDR2 is YYNGEE. The CDR3 is 16 amino acids. V lost 3 bases to trimming and J lost 2 bases, with 16 bases between them. CDR3 sequence reads: CASSEGLTFDTDTQYF. DNA of the CDR3: TGTGCCAGCAGCGAGGGGCTGACTTTTGACACAGATACGCAGTATTTT.

The V call is TRBV5-5, the J call TRBJ2-4, with 11 bases identical to TRBD1. Germline V CDR1 and CDR2: SGHKS, YYEKEE (reference sequence). J lost 1 base, V lost 4 bases, and 7 bases had no gene match. This CDR3 has 17 residues. The DNA for the CDR3 is TGTGCCAGCAGCCGTGGGGGACAGGGGGAGGCCAAAAACATTCAGTACTTC. The encoded protein is CASSRGGQGEAKNIQYF. Full variable domain (rest looked up from reference TRBV5-5 and TRBJ2-4): DAGVTQSPTHLIKTRGQQVTLRCSPISGHKSVSWYQQVLGQGPQFIFQYYEKEERGRGNFPDRFSARQFPNYSSELNVNALLLGDSALYLCASSRGGQGEAKNIQYFGAGTRLSVL.

The CDR3 bases are TGTGCCAGCAGTTTTTCCCAGGGGTCCTACGAGCAGTACTTC. It specifies CASSFSQGSYEQYF. The chain couples TRBV28 to TRBJ2-7, with a tentative D call TRBD1 (6 bases). Germline CDR1 is MDHEN and CDR2 is SYDVKM. This CDR3 is built from 14 residues. Trimming left V 3 bases short and J 1 base short, with 10 bases between.

The gene calls are TRBV19 and TRBJ1-1; D might be TRBD1 (5 bases). Deletions cut 1 base from V and 6 bases from J, with 15 bases between. The germline V gene has CDR1 LNHDA and CDR2 SQIVND (reference sequence). This CDR3 region has 15 residues. This CDR3 is CASSIGGTGGAEAFF. The CDR3 DNA reads TGTGCCAGTAGTATAGGAGGCACAGGCGGAGCTGAAGCTTTCTTT.

Details on this clone: Other nucleotide sequences in the sample specify the same CDR3. V is TRBV2 and J is TRBJ1-4; D gene unclear. V dropped 2 bases and J dropped 8 bases, with 12 bases sitting between them. The CDR3 consists of 14 residues. Germline V lookup: CDR1 SNHLY, CDR2 FYNNEI. CDR3 DNA sequence: TGTGCCAGCAGTGAAAAAATGACACCCGAAAAACTGTTTTTT. It specifies CASSEKMTPEKLFF.

The chain has TRBV19 and TRBJ2-3, with 8 nucleotides matching TRBD2. Germline CDR1 and CDR2: LNHDA and SQIVND (reference sequence). The ends lost 6 bases at V and 15 bases at J; junction bases unmatched: 20. CDR3 length equals 15 residues. The DNA of the CDR3 is TGTGCCAGTAGCCCGGACAGCGGGGGTCCCGCGGTGCTTTATTTT. This sequence encodes CASSPDSGGPAVLYF.